The 20 T cell receptor beta chains reported below all come from one sample, sequenced in a study of T-cell reconstitution after alpha-beta-depleted transplantation in children. As it was prepared, the TCRbeta library received unique molecular identifiers. TCRdb processed the PCR reads anew with MiXCR; each CDR3 protein has one entry. This repertoire shows 610,000 or so distinct CDR3 sequences, over 25% found once; its top ten account for just over 35%. The sample was PBMCs, taken before TCRalphabeta/CD19-depleted stem cell transplant. The receptors were sampled from a boy younger than two with Wiskott-Aldrich syndrome, due to receive a stem cell transplant.

V gene TRBV10-3 combines with J gene TRBJ1-1; D is ambiguous. This CDR3 spans 15 amino acids. Trimming removed 2 bases at V and 4 bases at J, with 14 bases between. Germline-derived CDR1 and CDR2 are ENHRY and SYGVKD. CDR3 DNA sequence: TGTGCCATCAGTGAGGCCCCCGGGGAGGCCACTGAAGCTTTCTTT. Residues: CAISEAPGEATEAFF.

This clonotype was detected a few times. The chain links TRBV10-3 to TRBJ2-6; D tentatively fits TRBD1 or TRBD2 (5 bases each). From germline, CDR1 is ENHRY and CDR2 SYGVKD. The V gene lost 6 bases and the J gene lost 0 bases, with 15 bases spanning the gap. This CDR3 region has 17 residues. CDR3 coding DNA: TGTGCCATCAGCGACCGTGACGGGACCTCTGGGGCCAACGTCCTGACTTTC. This codes for CAISDRDGTSGANVLTF.

This clonotype was seen a handful of times. The J gene is TRBJ2-1, the V gene TRBV5-1; 8 nucleotides match TRBD2. The ends lost 3 bases at V and 1 base at J; junction bases unmatched: 3. This CDR3 has 15 residues. CDR1 and CDR2 (germline): SGHRS, YFSETQ. The chain's CDR3 is CASSYLAGSYNEQFF. The CDR3 DNA reads as TGCGCCAGCAGCTACCTAGCGGGTTCCTACAATGAGCAGTTCTTC.

This chain uses TRBV4-1 with TRBJ1-1, with 9 bases matching TRBD1. V lost 4 bases to trimming and J lost 1 base; unmatched junction nucleotides: 7. Germline CDR1 and CDR2: MGHRA and YSYEKL. CDR3 length: 16 amino acids. The chain's CDR3 is CASSRGTGRENTEAFF. CDR3 sequence (DNA): TGCGCCAGCAGCCGAGGGACAGGGCGAGAGAACACTGAAGCTTTCTTT.

The V gene is TRBV10-3, the J gene TRBJ2-3; TRBD1 agrees at 7 bases. This CDR3 has 13 residues. Germline lookup yields CDR1 ENHRY and CDR2 SYGVKD. Trimming cost V 10 bases and J 2 bases; bases outside gene matches: 6. CDR3 DNA: TGTGCCACCGGGCAGGGGGTCACAGATACGCAGTATTTT. It translates to CATGQGVTDTQYF.

This clonotype was found a few times. The chain is built from TRBV11-2 and TRBJ2-7; D is undetermined. Trimming stripped 6 bases from V and 0 bases from J, with 15 bases between. This CDR3 spans 15 amino acids. Germline CDR1 reads SGHAT; CDR2 reads FQNNGV. This CDR3 is CASRWATVGSYEQYF. The DNA of the CDR3 is TGTGCCAGCAGATGGGCTACTGTCGGCTCCTACGAGCAGTACTTC. Together with reference TRBV11-2 and TRBJ2-7, the CDR3 gives the full variable domain: EAGVAQSPRYKIIEKRQSVAFWCNPISGHATLYWYQQILGQGPKLLIQFQNNGVVDDSQLPKDRFSAERLKGVDSTLKIQPAKLEDSAVYLCASRWATVGSYEQYFGPGTRLTVT.

The chain uses TRBV27 and TRBJ2-7; D gene ambiguous. Germline CDR1 reads MNHEY; CDR2 reads SMNVEV (reference sequence). The CDR3 extends over 17 amino acids. The germline V and J ends were trimmed by 3 bases and 4 bases, with 22 bases remaining between them. CDR3 in DNA: TGTGCCAGCAGTTTGTCATATCTCACGGGTCAAAGATACGAGCAGTACTTC. It translates to CASSLSYLTGQRYEQYF.

The rearrangement links TRBV20-1 to TRBJ2-7, with 7 bases matching TRBD1. Germline V CDR1 and CDR2: DFQATT, SNEGSKA (reference sequence). The V segment lost 6 bases and the J segment 0 bases; nucleotides outside the gene matches: 5. CDR3 size: 13 residues. The DNA for the CDR3 is TGCAGTGCCATGGGACAGTTCTCCTACGAGCAGTACTTC. It specifies CSAMGQFSYEQYF.

The sample holds a few counts of this clonotype. This chain uses TRBV5-1 with TRBJ2-2; tentatively, D is TRBD2 (6 bases). Germline V gives CDR1 SGHRS, CDR2 YFSETQ. Trimming took off 2 bases at V and 4 bases at J, with 12 bases between the two ends. This CDR3 contains 15 residues. The CDR3 spells CASSLRDSGTGELFF. The CDR3 bases are TGCGCCAGCAGCTTACGGGACTCCGGCACCGGGGAGCTGTTTTTT.

This chain uses TRBV20-1 with TRBJ2-1; D gene uncertain. The V gene's germline CDR1 is DFQATT and CDR2 SNEGSKA (reference sequence). The CDR3 length is 12 residues. V shed 1 base and J shed 1 base, with 2 bases lying between them. This CDR3 is CSARVSYNEQFF. As DNA, the CDR3 is TGCAGTGCTAGAGTTTCCTACAATGAGCAGTTCTTC.

The chain is built from TRBV5-1 and TRBJ2-1, with D tentatively TRBD2 (6 bases). Trimming took off 1 base at V and 6 bases at J, with 17 bases between the two ends. The CDR3 runs to 16 residues. The germline CDR1 and CDR2 sequences are SGHRS and YFSETQ. The CDR3 here is CASSLFSGRRGNEQFF. CDR3 nucleotide sequence: TGCGCCAGCAGCTTGTTTAGTGGGAGGAGAGGCAATGAGCAGTTCTTC.

This clonotype was seen only a few times. CDR3 in amino acids: CASSRQGGDYGYTF. In nucleotides, the CDR3 is TGTGCCAGCAGCCGCCAAGGGGGTGACTATGGCTACACCTTC. The genes are TRBV14 and TRBJ1-2; D might be TRBD1 (6 bases). V gave up 4 bases and J gave up 3 bases, with 12 bases separating them. CDR3 length equals 14 residues. Germline CDR1 reads SGHDN; CDR2 reads FVKESK.

The rearrangement joins TRBV12-3 or TRBV12-4 to TRBJ1-1, with unresolved D. V lost 3 bases to trimming and J lost 0 bases, with 8 bases between them. The CDR3 sequence is 14 residues long. CDR3 loop: CASSLTLMNTEAFF. The CDR3 bases are TGTGCCAGCAGTTTGACACTCATGAACACTGAAGCTTTCTTT.

The genes are TRBV29-1 and TRBJ2-1; 9 bases map to TRBD2. Germline CDR1 SQVTM, CDR2 ANQGSEA. The CDR3 is made up of 15 amino acids. Germline trimming cut 0 bases from V and 6 bases from J; bases unmatched to any gene: 6. DNA for the CDR3: TGCAGCGTTGAAGAGCGGGAGGGAATCCGCAATGAGCAGTTCTTC. This encodes CSVEEREGIRNEQFF.

The V and J genes are TRBV20-1 and TRBJ2-4, with D uncertain. V was shortened by 5 bases and J by 0 bases, with 11 bases between the two germline ends. The CDR3 loop spans 14 amino acids. Germline CDR1 and CDR2: DFQATT and SNEGSKA (reference sequence). CDR3 nucleotides: TGCAGTGCTTACTTGAAGCTAGCCAAAAACATTCAGTACTTC. It translates to CSAYLKLAKNIQYF.

V gene TRBV5-1 combines with J gene TRBJ2-1; D is unresolved. Trimming took 5 bases from V and 5 from J, leaving 11 bases between them. Germline lookup yields CDR1 SGHRS and CDR2 YFSETQ. The CDR3 loop spans 13 amino acids. This CDR3 reads CASRLLGNNEQFF. For the CDR3, the DNA is TGCGCCAGCAGGCTTTTAGGCAACAATGAGCAGTTCTTC.

This clonotype has just a few counts. The V call is TRBV10-1, the J call TRBJ2-3; D gene ambiguous. V was cut by 0 bases and J by 5 bases, with 12 bases left in between. Germline values: CDR1 WNHNN, CDR2 SYGVQD (reference sequence). This CDR3 has 15 residues. CDR3 in amino acids: CASSESGSRQDTQYF. CDR3 in DNA: TGCGCCAGCAGTGAGTCTGGGTCGAGACAAGATACGCAGTATTTT.

This clonotype was seen more than once but under ten times. The gene calls are TRBV7-9 and TRBJ1-4, with D uncertain. Looked up from germline, CDR1 is SEHNR and CDR2 is FQNEAQ (reference sequence). Trimming stripped 2 bases from V and 7 bases from J, with 11 bases between. CDR3 length: 14 residues. CDR3 DNA: TGTGCCAGCAGCTTAACCTACTGGGGTGAAAAACTGTTTTTT. Its translation: CASSLTYWGEKLFF.

The chain has TRBV10-3 and TRBJ2-2; 9 bases agree with TRBD2. V was clipped by 4 bases and J by 6 bases; unmatched bases: 12. CDR3 length equals 17 residues. Germline V gene data show CDR1 as ENHRY and CDR2 as SYGVKD. CDR3 nucleotide sequence: TGTGCCATCAGTGCCCCATCGGTAGCGGGAGAGGCCGGGGAGCTGTTTTTT. Its translation: CAISAPSVAGEAGELFF.

This clonotype was seen a few times. This chain uses TRBV7-8 with TRBJ2-5; 12 bases match TRBD2. Trimming took 5 bases from V and 0 from J; bases not matched to a gene: 4. The CDR3 has 16 residues. Germline CDR1 is SGHVS and CDR2 is FQNEAQ. CDR3 coding DNA: TGTGCCAGCAGCGTACGACTAGCGGGAGACCAAGAGACCCAGTACTTC. Translated: CASSVRLAGDQETQYF.